This T cell receptor beta chain emerged from a study of radiation and T cells in renal cell carcinoma. Trimming shortened V by 1 base and J by 2 bases, and 11 bases separated the two germline ends. Looked up from germline, CDR1 is SGHTA and CDR2 is FQGNSA. This CDR3 contains 15 residues. This clone was detected a few times. The method was immunoSEQ multiplex PCR; TCRdb's version includes in-frame clones alone and lacks a portion of them. This sample has about 61,000 clones, with 65% to 85% found just once. As to time point: baseline pretreatment blood. The treatment denotes: 15 Gy SBRT to primary tumor, nephrectomy 4 weeks later. After SBRT, blood was collected at 2 and 4 weeks, plus baseline.

This chain links TRBV7-2 with TRBJ2-5, with D unclear. The material was blood, obtained from a patient whose treatment included radiotherapy and nephrectomy. This TCR was sampled from a man in his fifties or sixties with renal cell carcinoma. This CDR3 is CASSLVTDPQETQYF. The DNA of the CDR3 is TGTGCCAGCAGCTTAGTGACGGACCCTCAAGAGACCCAGTACTTC.